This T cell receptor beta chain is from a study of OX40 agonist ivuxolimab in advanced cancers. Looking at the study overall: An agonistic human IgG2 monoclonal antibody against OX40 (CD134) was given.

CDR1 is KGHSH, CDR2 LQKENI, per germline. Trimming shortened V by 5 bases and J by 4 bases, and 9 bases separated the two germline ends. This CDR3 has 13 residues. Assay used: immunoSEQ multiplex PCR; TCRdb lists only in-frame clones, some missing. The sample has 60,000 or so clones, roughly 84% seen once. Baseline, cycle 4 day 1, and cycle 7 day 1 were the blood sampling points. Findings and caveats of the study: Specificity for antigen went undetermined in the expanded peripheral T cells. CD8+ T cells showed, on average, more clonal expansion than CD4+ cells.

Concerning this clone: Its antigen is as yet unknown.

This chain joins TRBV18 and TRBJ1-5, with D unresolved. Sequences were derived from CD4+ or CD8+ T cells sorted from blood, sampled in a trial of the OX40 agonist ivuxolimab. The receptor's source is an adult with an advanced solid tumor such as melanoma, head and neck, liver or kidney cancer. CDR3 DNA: TGTGCCAGCTCAGCCGGTGGTAATCAGCCCCAGCATTTT. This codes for CASSAGGNQPQHF.